Detailed here is one TCR beta chain. The CDR3 length is 12 residues. Germline CDR1 reads SQVTM; CDR2 reads ANQGSEA. V was clipped by 7 bases and J by 5 bases; unmatched bases: 6. The data originate from a study of blood T cell repertoires in COVID-19. Sequencing used immunoSEQ multiplex PCR; TCRdb keeps in-frame clones, though not all of them. Of 250,000 to 350,000 clones listed, more than 75% are singletons. The chain recombines TRBV29-1 with TRBJ2-5, with 8 bases matching TRBD1. This receptor was taken from a woman aged 55-69 years in a cohort exposed to, infected with or recovered from COVID-19 (not recorded which). Specimen: PBMCs or T cells enriched from blood (not recorded which). The CDR3 protein is CSGDRGGETQYF. CDR3 sequence (DNA): TGCAGCGGAGACAGGGGAGGCGAGACCCAGTACTTC.